This T cell receptor (beta chain) was captured by sequencing in a study of tumor-infiltrating lymphocytes in primary liver carcinoma. The tissue used was unsorted bulk material of roughly 17-34 mg. RNA and DNA were co-extracted from it with the AllPrep DNA/RNA mini kit. The germline V gene encodes CDR1 SGHKS and CDR2 YYEKEE (reference sequence). This CDR3 region has 15 residues. Using a constant-region primer together with ProtoScript II reverse transcriptase, TCR beta cDNA was made from around 500 ng of total RNA. Three nested multiplex PCR rounds, a slightly modified ARM-PCR method, built the TCR beta libraries. Investigators reported that the first two PCR rounds, at around 10 cycles each, used TRBV1-TRBV30 forward primers with a C-beta reverse primer. MiXCR, applied by TCRdb to the multiplex PCR reads, yields one record per CDR3 protein. The table includes 65,000 to 80,000 distinct CDR3 sequences, 60% to 80% detected once.

A remark on this clonotype: Compared with germline, one end of the junction differs, possibly owing to a read error.

The source material was liver tumor tissue from sampling region 4. The subset denotes: tumor region T4, right-lateral pole. This clonotype was obtained from a man aged 40-49 years with primary liver carcinoma and hepatitis B virus infection. This chain connects TRBV5-5 to TRBJ2-7; a possible D gene is TRBD1 (5 bases). Written as DNA, the CDR3 is TGTACCAGCAGCTTTAGTGGGGCGCCGATCTACGAGCAGTACTTC. This translates into CTSSFSGAPIYEQYF.